This TCR beta chain was sequenced during a study of T cells in Graves' hyperthyroidism and ophthalmopathy (dated by TCRdb to the late 2010s). For the wider study: Peripheral blood was sampled at the time of initial diagnosis, prior to any treatment. The 100 or so discovery patients were divided at random into training and test sets in a 7:3 ratio. In addition, the study compared T-cell repertoires in thyroid tissue and in blood from five or six Graves' hyperthyroidism patients. Once sampling was done, hyperthyroidism patients were given methimazole at a starting dose of 30 mg daily, whereas ophthalmopathy patients were given high-dose intravenous methylprednisolone. TCR Vbeta CDR3 sequencing of 120 to 150 peripheral blood samples (roughly 43 ophthalmopathy, about 74 hyperthyroidism and roughly 17 progressor patients) is reported in the paper. Prospective prediction of ophthalmopathy was tested in an independent validation cohort of some 20 hyperthyroidism patients and 15 to 17 patients who later progressed to ophthalmopathy. To identify distinguishing TCR V-J signatures, a discovery cohort of around 100 patients was used, comprising 43 with Graves' ophthalmopathy and around 57 with stable Graves' hyperthyroidism.

Stable Graves' hyperthyroidism was defined as no progression to ophthalmopathy during 18 months of follow-up. The hyperthyroidism patients were between 18 and 65 years old and newly diagnosed, with a disease duration of less than 2 months. Patients with uncontrolled infections, other autoimmune diseases, pregnancy or lactation were excluded. Diagnoses relied on clinical symptoms, serum thyroxine and TRAb, thyroid ultrasound and orbital computed tomography. PBMCs were separated from under 11 ml of fresh peripheral blood using Ficoll-Paque density gradient centrifugation. Total RNA was extracted with Trizol reagent, and quality was checked on an Agilent 2100 Bioanalyzer. The TCR beta CDR3 regions were amplified from the RNA transcripts. The TCR CDR3 was subjected to a first round of RT-PCR using the HTBI primer set and the Qiagen OneStep RT-PCR kit. A second multiplex PCR round built the libraries, followed by size selection and purification. Libraries were sequenced paired-end with 100 bp reads on an Illumina HiSeq2000. The authors' analysis ran thus. SOAPnuke was used to process the raw data, removing reads that contained adapters or uncalled bases, had a mean Phred below 15, or lacked an exact match to the constant primer or identifier. High-quality paired reads were merged using COPE v1.2.5, and each unique nucleotide sequence was defined as a clonotype. MiTCR v1.1 was used to align clonotypes to the IMGT TRBV, TRBD and TRBJ reference segments. The analysis included only V-J combinations with a frequency above 0.0001, which together covered more than 98% of the repertoires. A TCS score was defined as the ratio between F50 (clonal expansion) and ExV (chaos), using BLOSUM62-based TCRdist between CDR3 peptides within each V-J. Welch's t-statistics and random forest reduced 450 to 600 V-J features to roughly 13, which were used in a naive Bayes classifier (R e1071). TCRdb applied fastp at Q25 and MiXCR to the public reads, then kept only in-frame beta chains. All rows with the same CDR3 protein become a single entry with the most common DNA and genes. The V and J calls, along with clone size, are taken from TCRdb and not from the paper's own processing. This sample has fewer than 400,000 distinct CDR3 sequences in its table, and about 25% of those were observed once. The top ten clonotypes cover less than 85% of the sample.

Overall study results and their limits: No statistical method was used to set the sample size in advance, and investigators knew the group allocation. Blood samples also contained most of the expanded thyroid clonotypes (frequency above 0.001), which suggests that blood repertoires may reflect thyroid immune responses. A 13 V-J signature model separated ophthalmopathy from stable hyperthyroidism, with just over 85% sensitivity and roughly 84% specificity in cross-validation and 80%/75% in testing. In validation, the model predicted progression to ophthalmopathy a median of roughly 6.2 months before onset, with about 71% sensitivity and around 76% specificity.

V lost 2 bases and J lost 3 bases; the stretch between them is 12 bases long. Including the terminal cysteine and phenylalanine, the CDR3 comprises 14 residues. The kept DNA is CDR3 alone, 42 bases in frame from the first base. The germline V gene yields SGHRS for CDR1 and YFSETQ for CDR2. This clonotype was seen more than once but under ten times. Its recognized antigen is unknown. No base-level quality is on record; no much larger clone is a single base apart. Sequenced: blood. The receptor was isolated from a middle-aged man with Graves' hyperthyroidism. The chain is made from TRBV5-1 and TRBJ2-7; TRBD2 is a possible D gene, resting on 5 matching bases. The CDR3 reads as follows: CASSFEGPGYEQYF. The nucleotide sequence is given as TGCGCCAGCAGCTTCGAGGGCCCAGGCTACGAGCAGTACTTC. The full variable domain, completed from the reference TRBV5-1 and TRBJ2-7 proteins outside the CDR3, reads KAGVTQTPRYLIKTRGQQVTLSCSPISGHRSVSWYQQTPGQGLQFLFEYFSETQRNKGNFPGRFSGRQFSNSRSEMNVSTLELGDSALYLCASSFEGPGYEQYFGPGTRLTVT.